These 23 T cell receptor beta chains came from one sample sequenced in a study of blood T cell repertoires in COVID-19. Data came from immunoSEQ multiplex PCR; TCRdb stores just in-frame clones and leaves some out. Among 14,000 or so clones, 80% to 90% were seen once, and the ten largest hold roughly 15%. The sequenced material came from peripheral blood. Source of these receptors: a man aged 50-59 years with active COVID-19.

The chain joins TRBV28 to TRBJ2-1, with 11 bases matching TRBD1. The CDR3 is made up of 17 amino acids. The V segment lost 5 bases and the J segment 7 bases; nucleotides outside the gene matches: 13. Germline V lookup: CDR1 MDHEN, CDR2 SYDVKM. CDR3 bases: TGTGCCAGCAGTCTAACCCTAGGACAGGGGGCAGGTAATGAGCAGTTCTTC. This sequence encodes CASSLTLGQGAGNEQFF.

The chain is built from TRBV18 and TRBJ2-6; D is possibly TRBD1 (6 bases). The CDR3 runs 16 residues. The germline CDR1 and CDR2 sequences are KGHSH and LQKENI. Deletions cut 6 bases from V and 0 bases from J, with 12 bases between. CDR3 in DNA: TGTGCCAGCTCCCCGGACAGCTACTCTGGGGCCAACGTCCTGACTTTC. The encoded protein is CASSPDSYSGANVLTF.

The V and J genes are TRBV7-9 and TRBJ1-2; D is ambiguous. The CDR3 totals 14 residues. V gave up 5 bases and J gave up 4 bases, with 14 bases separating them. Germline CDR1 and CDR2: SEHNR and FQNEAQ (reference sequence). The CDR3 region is CASSLRGGGYGYTF. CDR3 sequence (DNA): TGTGCCAGCAGCCTCCGGGGAGGAGGCTATGGCTACACCTTC.

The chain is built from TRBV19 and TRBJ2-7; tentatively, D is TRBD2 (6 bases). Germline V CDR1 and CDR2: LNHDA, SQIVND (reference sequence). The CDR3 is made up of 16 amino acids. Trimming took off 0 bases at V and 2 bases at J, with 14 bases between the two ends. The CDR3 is CASSIEGTWATYEQYF. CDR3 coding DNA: TGTGCCAGTAGTATAGAAGGGACTTGGGCAACCTACGAGCAGTACTTC.

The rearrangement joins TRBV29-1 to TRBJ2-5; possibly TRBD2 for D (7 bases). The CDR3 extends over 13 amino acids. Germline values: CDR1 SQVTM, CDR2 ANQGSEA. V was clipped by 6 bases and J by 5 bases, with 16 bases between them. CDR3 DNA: TGCAGCGTCGTACCCGGGGGGCATGAGACCCAGTACTTC. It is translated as CSVVPGGHETQYF.

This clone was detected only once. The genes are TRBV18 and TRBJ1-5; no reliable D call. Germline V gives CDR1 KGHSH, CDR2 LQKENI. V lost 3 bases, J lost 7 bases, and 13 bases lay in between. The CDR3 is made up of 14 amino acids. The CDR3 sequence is CASSPGQANQPQHF. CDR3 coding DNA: TGTGCCAGCTCACCTGGGCAGGCAAACCAGCCCCAGCATTTT.

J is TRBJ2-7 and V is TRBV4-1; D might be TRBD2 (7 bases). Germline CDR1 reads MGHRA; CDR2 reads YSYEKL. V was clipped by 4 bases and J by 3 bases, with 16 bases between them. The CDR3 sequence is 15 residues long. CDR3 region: CASSPLSGGDYEQYF. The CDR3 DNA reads TGCGCCAGCAGCCCTCTTTCGGGGGGCGACTACGAGCAGTACTTC.

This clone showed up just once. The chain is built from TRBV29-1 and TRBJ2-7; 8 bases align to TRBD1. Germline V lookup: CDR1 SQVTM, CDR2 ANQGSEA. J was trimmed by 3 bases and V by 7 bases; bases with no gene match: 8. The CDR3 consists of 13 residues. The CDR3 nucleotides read TGCAGCGCGAAGACCGACAGGGGCTACGAGCAGTACTTC. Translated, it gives CSAKTDRGYEQYF.

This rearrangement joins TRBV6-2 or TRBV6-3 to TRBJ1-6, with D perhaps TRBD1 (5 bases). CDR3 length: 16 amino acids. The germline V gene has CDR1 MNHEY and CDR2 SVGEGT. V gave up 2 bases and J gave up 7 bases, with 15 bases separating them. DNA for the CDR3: TGTGCCAGCAGTTACCCAAGCCGGGCAGGGAATTCACCCCTCCACTTT. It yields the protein CASSYPSRAGNSPLHF.

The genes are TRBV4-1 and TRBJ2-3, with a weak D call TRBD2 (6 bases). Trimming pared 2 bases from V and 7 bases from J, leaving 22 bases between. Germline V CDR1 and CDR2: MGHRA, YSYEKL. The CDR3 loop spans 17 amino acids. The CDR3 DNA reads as TGCGCCAGCAGCCAACAAGACCTATTCATCCGGGGGAATACGCAGTATTTT. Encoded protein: CASSQQDLFIRGNTQYF.

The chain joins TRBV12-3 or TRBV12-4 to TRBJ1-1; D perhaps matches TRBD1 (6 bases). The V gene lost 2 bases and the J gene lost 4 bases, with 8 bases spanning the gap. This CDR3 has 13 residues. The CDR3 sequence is CASSLIGGTEAFF. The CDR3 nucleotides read TGTGCCAGCAGTTTAATAGGGGGCACTGAAGCTTTCTTT.

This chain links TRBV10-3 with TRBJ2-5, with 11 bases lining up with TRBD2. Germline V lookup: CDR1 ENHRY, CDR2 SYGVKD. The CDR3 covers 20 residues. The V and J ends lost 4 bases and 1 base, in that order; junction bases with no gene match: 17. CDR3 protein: CAISGRLWASGGPSQETQYF. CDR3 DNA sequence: TGTGCCATCAGTGGAAGACTTTGGGCTAGCGGGGGGCCGAGCCAAGAGACCCAGTACTTC.

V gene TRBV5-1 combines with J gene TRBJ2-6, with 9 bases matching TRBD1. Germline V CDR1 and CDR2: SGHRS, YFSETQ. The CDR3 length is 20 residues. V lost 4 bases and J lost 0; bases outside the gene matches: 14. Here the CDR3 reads CASSGGTGPFGVSGANVLTF. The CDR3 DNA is TGCGCCAGCAGCGGGGGGACAGGGCCCTTCGGAGTCTCTGGGGCCAACGTCCTGACTTTC.

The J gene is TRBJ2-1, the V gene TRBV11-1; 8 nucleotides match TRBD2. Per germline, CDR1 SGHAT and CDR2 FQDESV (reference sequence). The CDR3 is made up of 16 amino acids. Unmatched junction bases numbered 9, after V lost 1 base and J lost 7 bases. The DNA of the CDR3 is TGTGCCAGCAGCTTAGATCGCGGGAGGAGGAGAAATGAGCAGTTCTTC. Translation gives CASSLDRGRRRNEQFF.

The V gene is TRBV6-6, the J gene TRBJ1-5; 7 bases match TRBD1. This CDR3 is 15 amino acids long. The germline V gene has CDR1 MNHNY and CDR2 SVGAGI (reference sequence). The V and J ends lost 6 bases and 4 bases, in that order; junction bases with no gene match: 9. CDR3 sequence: CASSQTNRGNQPQHF. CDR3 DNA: TGTGCCAGCAGCCAAACAAACAGGGGTAATCAGCCCCAGCATTTT.

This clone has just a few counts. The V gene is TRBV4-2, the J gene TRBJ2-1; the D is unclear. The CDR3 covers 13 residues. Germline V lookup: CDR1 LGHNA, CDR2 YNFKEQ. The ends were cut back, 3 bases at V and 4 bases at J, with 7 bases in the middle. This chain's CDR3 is CASSQLSYNEQFF. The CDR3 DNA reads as TGTGCCAGCAGCCAGTTATCGTACAATGAGCAGTTCTTC.

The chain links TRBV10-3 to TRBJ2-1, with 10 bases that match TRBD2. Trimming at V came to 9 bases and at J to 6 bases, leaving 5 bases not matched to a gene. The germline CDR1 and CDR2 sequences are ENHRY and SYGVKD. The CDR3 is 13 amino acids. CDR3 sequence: CAMGLAGGNEQFF. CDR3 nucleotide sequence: TGTGCCATGGGATTAGCGGGAGGCAATGAGCAGTTCTTC.

This CDR3 reads CASSQEEGRHLSNQPQHF. Here the CDR3 DNA reads TGCGCCAGCAGCCAAGAAGAGGGCAGACATCTTAGCAATCAGCCCCAGCATTTT. The chain recombines TRBV4-1 with TRBJ1-5; D is ambiguous. Germline V gene data show CDR1 as MGHRA and CDR2 as YSYEKL. This CDR3 is built from 18 residues. V lost 0 bases to trimming and J lost 0 bases, with 15 bases between them.

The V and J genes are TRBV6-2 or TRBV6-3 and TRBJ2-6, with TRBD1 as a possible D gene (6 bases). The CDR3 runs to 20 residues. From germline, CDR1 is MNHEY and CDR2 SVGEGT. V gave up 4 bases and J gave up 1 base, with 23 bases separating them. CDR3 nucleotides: TGTGCCAGCAGTTCCACGGTTGGCGCAGGGGTTTGGTCTGGGGCCAACGTCCTGACTTTC. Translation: CASSSTVGAGVWSGANVLTF.

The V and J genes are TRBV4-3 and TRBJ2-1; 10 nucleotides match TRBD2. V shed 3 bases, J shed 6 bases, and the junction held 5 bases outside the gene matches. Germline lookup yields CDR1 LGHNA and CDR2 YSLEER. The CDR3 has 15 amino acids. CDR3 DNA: TGCGCCAGCAGCCACCTGAGGACTAGCGGCAATGAGCAGTTCTTC. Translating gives CASSHLRTSGNEQFF.

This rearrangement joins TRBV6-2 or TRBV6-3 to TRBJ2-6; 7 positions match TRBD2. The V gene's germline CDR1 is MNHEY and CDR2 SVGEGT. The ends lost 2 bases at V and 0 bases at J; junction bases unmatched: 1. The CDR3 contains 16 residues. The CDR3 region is CASSYTGGSGANVLTF. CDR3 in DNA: TGTGCCAGCAGTTACACGGGGGGCTCTGGGGCCAACGTCCTGACTTTC.

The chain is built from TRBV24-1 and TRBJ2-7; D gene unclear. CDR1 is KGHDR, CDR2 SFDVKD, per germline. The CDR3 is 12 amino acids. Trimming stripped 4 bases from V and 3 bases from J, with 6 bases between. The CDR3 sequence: CATSDPSYEQYF. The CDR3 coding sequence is TGTGCCACCAGTGACCCTAGCTACGAGCAGTACTTC.

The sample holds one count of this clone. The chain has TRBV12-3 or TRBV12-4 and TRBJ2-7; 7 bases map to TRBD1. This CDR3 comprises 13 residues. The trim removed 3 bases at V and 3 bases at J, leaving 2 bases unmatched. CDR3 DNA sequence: TGTGCCAGCAGTTTGGACAGGCACTACGAGCAGTACTTC. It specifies CASSLDRHYEQYF.